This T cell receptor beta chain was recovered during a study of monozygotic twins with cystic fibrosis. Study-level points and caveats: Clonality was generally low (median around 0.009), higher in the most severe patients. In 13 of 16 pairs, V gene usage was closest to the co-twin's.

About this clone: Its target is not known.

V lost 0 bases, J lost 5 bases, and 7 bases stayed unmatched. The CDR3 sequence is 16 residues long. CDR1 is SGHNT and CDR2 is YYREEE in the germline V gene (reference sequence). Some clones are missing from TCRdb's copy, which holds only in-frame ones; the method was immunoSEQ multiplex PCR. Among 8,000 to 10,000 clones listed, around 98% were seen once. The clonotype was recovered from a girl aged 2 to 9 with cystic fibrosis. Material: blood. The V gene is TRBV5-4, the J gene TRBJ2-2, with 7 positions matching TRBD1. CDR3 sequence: CASSLEGAVGTGELFF. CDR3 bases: TGTGCCAGCAGCTTGGAGGGGGCAGTTGGGACCGGGGAGCTGTTTTTT.